Following are 22 T cell receptor beta chains from one sample sequenced in a study of shared clonotypes between healthy human individuals. Here immunoSEQ multiplex PCR was the method, and the copy in TCRdb shows in-frame clones only, minus some. In the table there are more than 550,000 clones, roughly nine tenths of which are singletons. Naive CD8 isolation took CD45RO-negative cells positively selected for CCR7 and excluded terminally differentiated effector memory CD45RA+ cells. The sequenced sample was naive CD8+ T cells sorted from blood. The origin of the receptors is a man younger than 45 in good health.

This sequence joins TRBV7-6 and TRBJ2-1; 7 bases line up with TRBD2. V lost 5 bases, J lost 5 bases, and 12 bases stayed unmatched. CDR3 size: 16 residues. Germline loops: CDR1 SGHVS, CDR2 FNYEAQ. The CDR3 here is CASSHTRASGDNEQFF. CDR3 sequence (DNA): TGTGCCAGCAGCCATACCCGGGCTAGCGGAGACAATGAGCAGTTCTTC.

V is TRBV30 and J is TRBJ2-7, with D uncertain. This CDR3 has 13 amino acids. The germline V gene has CDR1 GTSNPN and CDR2 SVGIG (reference sequence). V gave up 5 bases and J gave up 4 bases, with 15 bases separating them. CDR3 amino acids: CAWVGSPNYEQYF. CDR3 DNA: TGTGCCTGGGTGGGGTCACCGAATTACGAGCAGTACTTC.

The chain has TRBV27 and TRBJ2-7; D is ambiguous. The CDR3 extends over 14 amino acids. Germline CDR1 reads MNHEY; CDR2 reads SMNVEV (reference sequence). Trimming stripped 2 bases from V and 0 bases from J, with 8 bases between. CDR3 sequence (DNA): TGTGCCAGCAGTTTACAGCAACGCTCCTACGAGCAGTACTTC. Protein product: CASSLQQRSYEQYF.

The chain recombines TRBV7-9 with TRBJ1-1; D remains ambiguous. This CDR3 comprises 11 residues. Germline assignment: CDR1 SEHNR and CDR2 FQNEAQ (reference sequence). Deletions cut 1 base from V and 7 bases from J, with 4 bases between. The CDR3 bases are TGTGCCAGCAGCTTAGGTGTTGAAGCTTTCTTT. Translating gives CASSLGVEAFF.

The chain carries TRBV15 and TRBJ2-1; the D gene is possibly TRBD2 (6 bases). The CDR3 runs 15 residues. Germline V gene lookup returns CDR1 LNHNV and CDR2 YYDKDF (reference sequence). V dropped 6 bases and J dropped 4 bases, with 16 bases sitting between them. The CDR3 DNA follows: TGTGCCACCAGGGATACCGGGACTGCTTACAATGAGCAGTTCTTC. It specifies CATRDTGTAYNEQFF.

This chain joins TRBV5-1 and TRBJ2-5; TRBD2 matches 10 bases. This CDR3 is built from 17 residues. With 4 bases clipped from V and 5 bases from J, the junction kept 14 bases outside the gene matches. In germline, CDR1 is SGHRS, CDR2 YFSETQ. The CDR3 loop is CASSAGLAGEGWETQYF. In DNA, the CDR3 is TGCGCCAGCAGCGCCGGCCTAGCGGGAGAAGGATGGGAGACCCAGTACTTC.

This clone was observed a handful of times. V and J are TRBV4-1 and TRBJ1-5, with 7 bases that match TRBD1. Looked up from germline, CDR1 is MGHRA and CDR2 is YSYEKL. CDR3 size: 15 residues. The V and J ends lost 7 bases and 4 bases, in that order; junction bases with no gene match: 10. The CDR3 loop reads CASNPEGAVNQPQHF. CDR3 DNA: TGCGCCAGCAACCCGGAGGGGGCAGTAAATCAGCCCCAGCATTTT.

This sequence joins TRBV11-2 and TRBJ2-1, with D perhaps matching TRBD1 (6 bases). The V end lost 5 bases, the J end lost 1 base, and 15 bases lay between the germline ends. The CDR3 spans 16 residues. Germline CDR1 reads SGHAT; CDR2 reads FQNNGV. The CDR3 sequence: CASSPVRGKSYNEQFF. DNA of the CDR3: TGTGCCAGCAGCCCCGTTAGGGGGAAGTCCTACAATGAGCAGTTCTTC. The full variable domain, rest sourced from reference TRBV11-2 and TRBJ2-1, is EAGVAQSPRYKIIEKRQSVAFWCNPISGHATLYWYQQILGQGPKLLIQFQNNGVVDDSQLPKDRFSAERLKGVDSTLKIQPAKLEDSAVYLCASSPVRGKSYNEQFFGPGTRLTVL.

V usage is TRBV11-2 and J usage is TRBJ2-1; no clear D. V was pared by 8 bases and J by 0 bases, with 8 bases between. The CDR3 is 13 amino acids. Germline lookup yields CDR1 SGHAT and CDR2 FQNNGV. The CDR3 here is CASRRSSYNEQFF. DNA of the CDR3: TGTGCCAGCCGACGAAGCTCCTACAATGAGCAGTTCTTC. Full variable domain (remainder filled in from reference TRBV11-2 and TRBJ2-1): EAGVAQSPRYKIIEKRQSVAFWCNPISGHATLYWYQQILGQGPKLLIQFQNNGVVDDSQLPKDRFSAERLKGVDSTLKIQPAKLEDSAVYLCASRRSSYNEQFFGPGTRLTVL.

This chain connects TRBV11-3 to TRBJ2-7; no definite D call. From germline, CDR1 is SGHNT and CDR2 YENEEA. Trimming removed 7 bases at V and 6 bases at J, with 13 bases between. The CDR3 loop spans 12 amino acids. The CDR3 loop is CASNFLPGEQYF. In DNA, the CDR3 is TGTGCCAGCAACTTTCTCCCCGGCGAGCAGTACTTC.

The chain is built from TRBV6-1 and TRBJ1-1; possible D gene TRBD1, 5 bases. Germline loops: CDR1 MNHNS, CDR2 SASEGT. Trimming pared 2 bases from V and 1 base from J, leaving 11 bases between. The CDR3 is made up of 15 amino acids. CDR3 region: CASSEFTGRNTEAFF. The CDR3 region has the DNA TGTGCCAGCAGTGAATTTACAGGAAGGAACACTGAAGCTTTCTTT.

The chain uses TRBV10-3 and TRBJ2-5; D is perhaps TRBD2 (6 bases). The CDR3 runs 13 residues. Germline CDR1 is ENHRY and CDR2 is SYGVKD. The DNA for the CDR3 is TGTGGGAACGAAGCGGGCCCCCAAGAGACCCAGTACTTC. Its protein product is CGNEAGPQETQYF.

J is TRBJ2-7 and V is TRBV5-1, with 8 nucleotides matching TRBD1. V lost 4 bases and J lost 2; bases outside the gene matches: 8. There are 15 residues in the CDR3. The germline CDR1 and CDR2 sequences are SGHRS and YFSETQ. The CDR3 here is CASSPGQGAAYEQYF. DNA for the CDR3: TGCGCCAGCAGCCCCGGACAGGGAGCGGCCTACGAGCAGTACTTC.

This chain links TRBV29-1 with TRBJ2-1; 10 bases are a match to TRBD1. V was clipped by 3 bases and J by 9 bases; unmatched bases: 14. This CDR3 has 16 amino acids. CDR1 and CDR2 from the germline V gene are SQVTM and ANQGSEA. The chain's CDR3 is CSVDTLWDRGEGEQFF. The CDR3 DNA sequence: TGCAGCGTTGATACCCTTTGGGACAGGGGAGAGGGTGAGCAGTTCTTC.

This clone is a singleton in its sample. The chain links TRBV5-1 to TRBJ2-7; TRBD1 aligns across 7 bases. Germline CDR1 reads SGHRS; CDR2 reads YFSETQ. Trimming cost V 0 bases and J 9 bases; bases outside gene matches: 18. The CDR3 loop spans 17 amino acids. This chain's CDR3 is CASSLAVLGTDGYGQYF. The CDR3 DNA is TGCGCCAGCAGCTTGGCCGTTCTAGGGACAGATGGGTATGGGCAGTACTTC.

The rearrangement joins TRBV4-1 to TRBJ2-7, with D possibly matching TRBD2 (6 bases). Trimming stripped 3 bases from V and 2 bases from J, with 14 bases between. CDR3 size: 15 residues. The germline V gene has CDR1 MGHRA and CDR2 YSYEKL. CDR3 in amino acids: CASSQSGSGAYEQYF. DNA for the CDR3: TGCGCCAGCAGCCAGTCGGGGTCGGGGGCCTACGAGCAGTACTTC.

The chain employs TRBV7-9 and TRBJ2-7; tentative D call: TRBD1 (5 bases). Trimming left V 6 bases short and J 6 bases short, with 12 bases between. From germline, CDR1 is SEHNR and CDR2 FQNEAQ (reference sequence). The CDR3 covers 12 residues. The CDR3 DNA reads as TGTGCCAGCAGTACCGACAGCTTCGAGCAGTACTTC. This sequence encodes CASSTDSFEQYF.

This rearrangement joins TRBV7-6 to TRBJ2-3; tentatively, D is TRBD2 (5 bases). Trimming removed 4 bases from V and 2 bases from J, with 16 bases in between. Per germline, CDR1 SGHVS and CDR2 FNYEAQ. The CDR3 consists of 16 residues. CDR3 nucleotide sequence: TGTGCCAGCAGCTGGAAGGCGGGTGACATCACAGATACGCAGTATTTT. Its translation is CASSWKAGDITDTQYF.

The chain couples TRBV2 to TRBJ1-5; 8 bases fit TRBD1. The CDR3 contains 14 residues. The trim removed 5 bases at V and 6 bases at J, leaving 6 bases unmatched. Germline V gene data show CDR1 as SNHLY and CDR2 as FYNNEI. The CDR3 nucleotides are TGTGCCAGCAGTCCTGGACAGGGACGTCAGCCCCAGCATTTT. Amino acids: CASSPGQGRQPQHF.

This clone was observed a single time. The J gene is TRBJ2-7, the V gene TRBV2; D gene unclear. V was clipped by 7 bases and J by 5 bases, with 15 bases between them. Germline V gene lookup returns CDR1 SNHLY and CDR2 FYNNEI. CDR3 size: 13 residues. The CDR3 spells CASTPGGSHEQYF. CDR3 nucleotides: TGTGCCAGCACACCGGGCGGAAGTCACGAGCAGTACTTC.

J is TRBJ2-1 and V is TRBV11-3; 10 positions agree with TRBD2. The J segment lost 8 bases and the V segment lost 5 bases, leaving 12 bases of the junction unmatched. Germline V lookup: CDR1 SGHNT, CDR2 YENEEA. The CDR3 is 16 residues long. The CDR3 region is CASSLRTSGRADEQFF. Written as DNA, the CDR3 is TGTGCCAGCAGCCTAAGAACGAGCGGGAGGGCGGATGAGCAGTTCTTC.

V usage is TRBV12-5 and J usage is TRBJ2-1; 11 bases line up with TRBD2. The trim removed 2 bases at V and 3 bases at J, leaving 3 bases unmatched. The CDR3 extends over 16 amino acids. The germline CDR1 and CDR2 sequences are LGHNT and FRNRAP. CDR3 in amino acids: CASGLLTSGDYNEQFF. The CDR3 bases are TGTGCTAGTGGTTTGTTGACTAGCGGGGACTACAATGAGCAGTTCTTC.